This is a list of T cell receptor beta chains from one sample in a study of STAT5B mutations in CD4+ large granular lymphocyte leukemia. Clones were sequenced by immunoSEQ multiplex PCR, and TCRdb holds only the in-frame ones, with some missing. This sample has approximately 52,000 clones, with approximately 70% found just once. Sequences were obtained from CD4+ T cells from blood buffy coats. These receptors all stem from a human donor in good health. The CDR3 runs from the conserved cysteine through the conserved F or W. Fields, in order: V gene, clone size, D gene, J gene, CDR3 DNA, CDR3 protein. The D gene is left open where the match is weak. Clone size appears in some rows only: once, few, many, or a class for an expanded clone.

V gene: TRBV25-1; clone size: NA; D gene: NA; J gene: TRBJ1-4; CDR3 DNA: TGTGCCAGCAGTCCTACCGAGGGGGGCCGTCGGGAAAAACTGTTTTTT; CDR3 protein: CASSPTEGGRREKLFF
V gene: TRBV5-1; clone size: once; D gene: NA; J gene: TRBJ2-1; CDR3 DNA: TGCGCCAGCAGCTTAGTACAGAGCTCCTACAATGAGCAGTTCTTC; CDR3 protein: CASSLVQSSYNEQFF
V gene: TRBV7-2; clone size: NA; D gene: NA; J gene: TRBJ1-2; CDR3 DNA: TGTGCCAGCAGCTTACGGGACATATATGGCTACACCTTC; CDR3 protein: CASSLRDIYGYTF
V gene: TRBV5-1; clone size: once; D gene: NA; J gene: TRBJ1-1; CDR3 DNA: TGCGCCAGCAGCTTGTTTGGGGGGGACACTGAAGCTTTCTTT; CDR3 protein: CASSLFGGDTEAFF
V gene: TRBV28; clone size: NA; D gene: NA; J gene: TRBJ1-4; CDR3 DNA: TGTGCCAGCAGCTCTCCCGGACGGGATAATGAAAAACTGTTTTTT; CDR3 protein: CASSSPGRDNEKLFF
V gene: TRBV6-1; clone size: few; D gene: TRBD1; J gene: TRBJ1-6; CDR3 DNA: TGTGCCAGCAGTGAAGCGGGGGGACAGGCGGGTTCACCCCTCCACTTT; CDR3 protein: CASSEAGGQAGSPLHF
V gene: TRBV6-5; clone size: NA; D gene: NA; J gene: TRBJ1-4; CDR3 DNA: TGTGCCAGCAGTTACTCGGTCGGGAATGGGGAAAAACTGTTTTTT; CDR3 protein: CASSYSVGNGEKLFF
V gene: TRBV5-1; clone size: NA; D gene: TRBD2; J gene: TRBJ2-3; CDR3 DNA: TGCGCCAGCAGCCCATCCAATCCGGGACTAGCAGATACGCAGTATTTT; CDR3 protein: CASSPSNPGLADTQYF
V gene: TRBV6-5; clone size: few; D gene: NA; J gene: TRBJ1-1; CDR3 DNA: TGTGCCAGCAGTTACTCGGTACAGGGTGAAACTGAAGCTTTCTTT; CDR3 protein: CASSYSVQGETEAFF
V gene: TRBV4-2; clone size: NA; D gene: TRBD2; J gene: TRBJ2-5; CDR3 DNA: TGTGCCAGCAGCCAAGGACTAGCGGGGGGATCCATTGTATCGACCCAGTACTTC; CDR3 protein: CASSQGLAGGSIVSTQYF
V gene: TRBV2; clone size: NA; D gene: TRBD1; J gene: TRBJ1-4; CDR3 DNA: TGTGCCAGCAGTGCACAGGGGGACTATAATGAAAAACTGTTTTTT; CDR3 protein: CASSAQGDYNEKLFF
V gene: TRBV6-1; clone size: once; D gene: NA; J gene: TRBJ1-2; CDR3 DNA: TGTGCCAGCAGACGGGAGAACTATGGCTACACCTTC; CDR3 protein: CASRRENYGYTF
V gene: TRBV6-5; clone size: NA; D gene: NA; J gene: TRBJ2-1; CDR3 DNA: TGTGCCAGCAGGATCAACGGCTACAATGAGCAGTTCTTC; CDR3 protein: CASRINGYNEQFF
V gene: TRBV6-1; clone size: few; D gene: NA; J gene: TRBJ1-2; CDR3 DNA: TGTGCCAGCGACCGAGGCTATGGCTACACCTTC; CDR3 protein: CASDRGYGYTF
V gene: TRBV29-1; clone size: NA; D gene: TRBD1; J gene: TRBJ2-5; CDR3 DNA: TGCAGCGCGAACAGGGGTGTACAAGAGACCCAGTACTTC; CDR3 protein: CSANRGVQETQYF
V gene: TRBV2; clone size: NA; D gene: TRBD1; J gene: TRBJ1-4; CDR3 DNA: TGTGCCAGCACCGAATGGGGGACAGGTGAACTGTTTTTT; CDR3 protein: CASTEWGTGELFF
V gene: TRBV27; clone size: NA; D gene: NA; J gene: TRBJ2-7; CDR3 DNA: TGTGCCAGCAGGCCCCTGGGGGGGGACAGGAGGCTCGAGCAGTACTTC; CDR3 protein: CASRPLGGDRRLEQYF
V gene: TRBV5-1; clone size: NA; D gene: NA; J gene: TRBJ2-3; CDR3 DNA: TGCGCCAGCAGCGGAGGGCAGGGGGGCCGAATAGCCGTGTGGAGCACAGATACGCAGTATTTT; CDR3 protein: CASSGGQGGRIAVWSTDTQYF
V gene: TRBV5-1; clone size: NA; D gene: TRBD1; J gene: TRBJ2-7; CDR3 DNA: TGCGCCAGCAGCATTGGGGACAGGAGCTCCTACGAGCAGTACTTC; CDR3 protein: CASSIGDRSSYEQYF
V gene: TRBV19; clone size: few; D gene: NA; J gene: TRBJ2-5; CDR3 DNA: TGTGCCAGCAGACAGGCCAGCACGGGGACCCAGTACTTC; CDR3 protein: CASRQASTGTQYF
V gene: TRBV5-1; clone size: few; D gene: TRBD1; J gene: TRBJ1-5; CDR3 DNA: TGCGCCAGCAGCCCGACAGGGGAGGATCAGCCCCAGCATTTT; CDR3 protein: CASSPTGEDQPQHF
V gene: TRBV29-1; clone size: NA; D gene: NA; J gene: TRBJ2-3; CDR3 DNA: TGCAGCGCCCCTCCAGGATACCAGGGCACAGATACGCAGTATTTT; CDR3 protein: CSAPPGYQGTDTQYF
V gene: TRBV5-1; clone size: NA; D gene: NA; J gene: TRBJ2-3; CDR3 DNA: TGCGCCAGCAGGGACACAGAGTTACACACAGATACGCAGTATTTT; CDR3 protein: CASRDTELHTDTQYF
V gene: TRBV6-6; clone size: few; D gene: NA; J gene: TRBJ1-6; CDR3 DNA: TGTGCCAGCAGTTACCAGGGAACGGATTCACCCCTCCACTTT; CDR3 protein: CASSYQGTDSPLHF
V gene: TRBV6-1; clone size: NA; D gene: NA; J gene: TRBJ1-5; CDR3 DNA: TGTGCCAGCAGTGACCAATTCGGGACGGCCAATCAGCCCCAGCATTTT; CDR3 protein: CASSDQFGTANQPQHF
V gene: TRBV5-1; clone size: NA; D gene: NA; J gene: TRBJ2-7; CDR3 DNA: TGCGCCAGCAGCACCCCCTACGAGCAGTACTTC; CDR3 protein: CASSTPYEQYF
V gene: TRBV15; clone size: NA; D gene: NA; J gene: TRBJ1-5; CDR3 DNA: TGTGCCACCAGCAGAGACGGGAATCAGCCCCAGCATTTT; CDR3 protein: CATSRDGNQPQHF
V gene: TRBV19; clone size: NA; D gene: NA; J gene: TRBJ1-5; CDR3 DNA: TGTGCCAGTACTTCTAATTCCCAAAACAACAATCAGCCCCAGCATTTT; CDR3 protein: CASTSNSQNNNQPQHF
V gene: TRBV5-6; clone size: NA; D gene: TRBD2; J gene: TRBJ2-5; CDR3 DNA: TGTGCCAGCAGCTTGCGGCTAGCGGGCCAAGAGACCCAGTACTTC; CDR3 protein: CASSLRLAGQETQYF
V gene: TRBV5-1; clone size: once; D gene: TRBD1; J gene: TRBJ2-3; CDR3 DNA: TGCGCCAGCAGCTTGGCCTACGGACAGGCGCCCACAGATACGCAGTATTTT; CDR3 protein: CASSLAYGQAPTDTQYF
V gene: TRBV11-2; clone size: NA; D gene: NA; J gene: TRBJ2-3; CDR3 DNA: TGTGCCAGCAGCCCACAGCAGAATACGCAGTATTTT; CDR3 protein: CASSPQQNTQYF
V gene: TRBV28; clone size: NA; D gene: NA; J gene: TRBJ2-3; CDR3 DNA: TGTGCCAGCAGAGAAGGGACTAGCACAGATACGCAGTATTTT; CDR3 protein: CASREGTSTDTQYF
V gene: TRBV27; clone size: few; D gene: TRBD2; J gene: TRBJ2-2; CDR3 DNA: TGTGCCAGCAGGCGGACTAGCGGGGGGGCTGGCGGGGAGCTGTTTTTT; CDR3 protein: CASRRTSGGAGGELFF
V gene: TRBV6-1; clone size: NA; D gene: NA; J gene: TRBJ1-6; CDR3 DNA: TGTGCCAGCGGTGACCGGGCAGGGGCAAATTCACCCCTCCACTTT; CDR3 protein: CASGDRAGANSPLHF
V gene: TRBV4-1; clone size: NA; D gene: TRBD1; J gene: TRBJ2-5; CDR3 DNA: TGCGCCAGCAGCCAAATCTGGACAGGGGAAGAGACCCAGTACTTC; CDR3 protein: CASSQIWTGEETQYF
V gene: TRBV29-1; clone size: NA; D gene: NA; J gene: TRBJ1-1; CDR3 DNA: TGCAGCCTTGTCTTGAACACTGAAGCTTTCTTT; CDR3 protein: CSLVLNTEAFF
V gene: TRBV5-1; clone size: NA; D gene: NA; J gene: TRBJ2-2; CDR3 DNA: TGCGCCAGCAGCTTGCGTAGCGGCTTTGACACCGGGGAGCTGTTTTTT; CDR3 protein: CASSLRSGFDTGELFF
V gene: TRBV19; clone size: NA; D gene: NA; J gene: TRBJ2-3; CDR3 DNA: TGTGCCAGTAACGGGGGAGTTAGCACAGATACGCAGTATTTT; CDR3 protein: CASNGGVSTDTQYF
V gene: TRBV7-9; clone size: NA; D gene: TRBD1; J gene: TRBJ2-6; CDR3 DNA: TGTGCCAGCAGCCCCGGGACAGGGGCCTCTACTGGGGCCAACGTCCTGACTTTC; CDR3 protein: CASSPGTGASTGANVLTF
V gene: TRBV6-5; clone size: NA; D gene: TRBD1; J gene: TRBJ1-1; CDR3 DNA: TGTGCCAGCAGTTATCAACAGGGGCTGAACACTGAAGCTTTCTTT; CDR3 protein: CASSYQQGLNTEAFF